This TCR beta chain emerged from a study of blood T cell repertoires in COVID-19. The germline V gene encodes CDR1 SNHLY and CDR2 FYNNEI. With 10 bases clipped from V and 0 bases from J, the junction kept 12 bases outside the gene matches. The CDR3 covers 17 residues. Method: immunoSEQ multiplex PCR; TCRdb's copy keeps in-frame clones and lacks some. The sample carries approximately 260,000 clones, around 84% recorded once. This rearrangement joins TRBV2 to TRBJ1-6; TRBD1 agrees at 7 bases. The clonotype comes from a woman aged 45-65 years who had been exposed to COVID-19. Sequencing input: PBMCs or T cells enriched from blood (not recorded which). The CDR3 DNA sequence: TGTGCCATTCAGGACAGGAGTTCAAGCTCCTATAATTCACCCCTCCACTTT. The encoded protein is CAIQDRSSSSYNSPLHF.